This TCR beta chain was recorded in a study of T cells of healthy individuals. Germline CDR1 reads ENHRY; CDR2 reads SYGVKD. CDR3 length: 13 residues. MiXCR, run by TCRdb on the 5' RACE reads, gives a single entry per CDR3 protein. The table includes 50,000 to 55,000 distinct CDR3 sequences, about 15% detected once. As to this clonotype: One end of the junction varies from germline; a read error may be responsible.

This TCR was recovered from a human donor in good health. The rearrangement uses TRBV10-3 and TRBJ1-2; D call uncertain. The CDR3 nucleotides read TGTGCCATCAGTCCCGATTGGAACTATGGCTACAACTTC. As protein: CAISPDWNYGYNF.